This entry lists 22 T cell receptor beta chains sequenced from one sample in a study of blood T cell repertoires in COVID-19. Clones were sequenced by immunoSEQ multiplex PCR, and TCRdb holds only the in-frame ones, with some missing. Here the sample spans some 190,000 clones, 88% being singletons. The sample consisted of peripheral blood. These receptors were taken from a man aged 18 to 30 with active or convalescent COVID-19.

The rearrangement uses TRBV29-1 and TRBJ1-2; TRBD1 aligns across 9 bases. V lost 0 bases and J lost 7; bases outside the gene matches: 3. CDR3 size: 13 residues. From germline, CDR1 is SQVTM and CDR2 ANQGSEA. The CDR3 reads CSVEELTGGGYTF. The CDR3 DNA reads as TGCAGCGTTGAAGAATTGACAGGGGGTGGCTACACCTTC.

J is TRBJ2-7 and V is TRBV5-1; 7 bases map to TRBD1. CDR3 length equals 14 residues. Per germline, CDR1 SGHRS and CDR2 YFSETQ. The V gene end was trimmed by 5 bases and the J gene end by 2 bases; junction bases not matched to a gene: 7. The CDR3, as DNA: TGCGCCAGCAGGATACGACAGGGCGCCTACGAGCAGTACTTC. Translation: CASRIRQGAYEQYF.

This clone occurred a few times. Other nucleotide sequences from this sample produce the same CDR3. The genes are TRBV6-5 and TRBJ1-5; 7 bases agree with TRBD1. The CDR3 totals 13 residues. Trimming cost V 8 bases and J 4 bases; bases outside gene matches: 5. CDR1 and CDR2 (germline): MNHEY, SVGAGI. Here the CDR3 reads CASSRGENQPQHF. As DNA, the CDR3 is TGTGCCAGCTCCAGGGGGGAAAATCAGCCCCAGCATTTT.

This chain uses TRBV30 with TRBJ1-3, with 9 bases lining up with TRBD1. The CDR3 spans 15 residues. CDR1 is GTSNPN and CDR2 is SVGIG in the germline V gene (reference sequence). Trimming removed 2 bases from V and 4 bases from J; junction bases left unmatched: 6. The CDR3 coding sequence is TGTGCCTGGAGTAGAAACAGGGGGCCAGGAAACACCATATATTTT. It is translated as CAWSRNRGPGNTIYF. Using reference TRBV30 and TRBJ1-3 for the parts outside the CDR3, the full variable domain is SQTIHQWPATLVQPVGSPLSLECTVEGTSNPNLYWYRQAAGRGLQLLFYSVGIGQISSEVPQNLSASRPQDRQFILSSKKLLLSDSGFYLCAWSRNRGPGNTIYFGEGSWLTVV.

The gene calls are TRBV7-9 and TRBJ2-5, with D tentatively TRBD2 (6 bases). The CDR3 extends over 16 amino acids. With 1 base removed from V and 2 bases from J, the gap between germline ends came to 14 bases. Germline V gene lookup returns CDR1 SEHNR and CDR2 FQNEAQ (reference sequence). CDR3 coding DNA: TGTGCCAGCAGCTTAGTGGAGGGATCCCCTCAAGAGACCCAGTACTTC. Its translation: CASSLVEGSPQETQYF. Filled out from reference TRBV7-9 and TRBJ2-5, the complete variable domain reads DTGVSQNPRHKITKRGQNVTFRCDPISEHNRLYWYRQTLGQGPEFLTYFQNEAQLEKSRLLSDRFSAERPKGSFSTLEIQRTEQGDSAMYLCASSLVEGSPQETQYFGPGTRLLVL.

This rearrangement joins TRBV18 to TRBJ2-2; no firm D call. Germline V gene sequence: CDR1 KGHSH, CDR2 LQKENI. The V and J ends lost 3 bases and 2 bases respectively, with 13 bases between them. The CDR3 consists of 16 residues. The CDR3 region is CASSPLPGSNTGELFF. CDR3 DNA: TGTGCCAGCTCACCTCTACCCGGGTCCAACACCGGGGAGCTGTTTTTT.

V and J are TRBV9 and TRBJ1-1; D is ambiguous. V lost 4 bases and J lost 1, with 11 bases in between. The CDR3 is 14 amino acids. Looked up from germline, CDR1 is SGDLS and CDR2 is YYNGEE. Here the CDR3 DNA reads TGTGCCAGCAGCCCCCTCGAGGCGAACACTGAAGCTTTCTTT. Protein product: CASSPLEANTEAFF.

This clone appeared a single time. The genes are TRBV29-1 and TRBJ2-7; no definite D call. This CDR3 spans 12 amino acids. With 6 bases removed from V and 3 bases from J, the gap between germline ends came to 12 bases. Germline CDR1 is SQVTM and CDR2 is ANQGSEA. CDR3 sequence reads: CSVQKTVYEQYF. The DNA for the CDR3 is TGCAGCGTACAGAAAACGGTCTACGAGCAGTACTTC.

This clone has a single count. The CDR3 loop is CAWSALVREQYF. The CDR3 nucleotides are TGTGCCTGGAGTGCCTTAGTCCGCGAGCAGTACTTC. The rearrangement joins TRBV30 to TRBJ2-7; D uncertain. CDR1 GTSNPN and CDR2 SVGIG come from the germline V gene (reference sequence). Trimming shortened V by 1 base and J by 6 bases, and 10 bases separated the two germline ends. The CDR3 runs 12 residues.

The chain uses TRBV7-8 and TRBJ2-7, with a tentative D call TRBD1 (6 bases). There are 14 residues in the CDR3. Trimming stripped 1 base from V and 6 bases from J, with 13 bases between. From germline, CDR1 is SGHVS and CDR2 FQNEAQ. The CDR3 region is CASSLGMGAREQYF. The CDR3 DNA follows: TGTGCCAGCAGCTTAGGCATGGGGGCGCGCGAGCAGTACTTC.

Details on this clone: Other nucleotide sequences in the sample specify the same CDR3. The chain carries TRBV5-1 and TRBJ1-5, with D possibly TRBD1 on 6 matching bases. Germline V gene sequence: CDR1 SGHRS, CDR2 YFSETQ. The CDR3 is 13 amino acids. With 2 bases removed from V and 6 bases from J, the gap between germline ends came to 9 bases. Written as DNA, the CDR3 is TGCGCCAGCAGCTTTACAGGGACTCAGCCCCAGCATTTT. It yields the protein CASSFTGTQPQHF.

The chain combines TRBV30 with TRBJ2-1; 14 bases fit TRBD2. Germline CDR1 reads GTSNPN; CDR2 reads SVGIG (reference sequence). This CDR3 comprises 20 residues. The ends lost 8 bases at V and 2 bases at J; junction bases unmatched: 20. CDR3: CALDPGLSGTSGRTYNEQFF. CDR3 in DNA: TGTGCCCTGGATCCTGGGCTCTCAGGGACTAGCGGGAGAACCTACAATGAGCAGTTCTTC.

Of note for this clone: Other DNA variants within this sample encode the same CDR3. The gene calls are TRBV12-3 or TRBV12-4 and TRBJ1-2; a weak D match, TRBD1 (5 bases). V lost 6 bases, J lost 2 bases, and 10 bases lay in between. The length of the CDR3 is 13 residues. The CDR3 here is CASSSTGNYGYTF. CDR3 sequence (DNA): TGTGCCAGCAGCTCAACAGGAAACTATGGCTACACCTTC.

This chain links TRBV24-1 with TRBJ1-2, with 8 positions matching TRBD1. Germline CDR1 is KGHDR and CDR2 is SFDVKD. The CDR3 has 14 amino acids. Unmatched junction bases numbered 7, after V lost 6 bases and J lost 5 bases. This chain's CDR3 is CATSTGQGEYGYTF. CDR3 DNA sequence: TGTGCCACCAGTACTGGACAGGGTGAGTATGGCTACACCTTC.

The CDR3 region is CASSLFRTANYGYTF. The CDR3 nucleotides read TGTGCCAGCAGCTTGTTTCGGACAGCGAACTATGGCTACACCTTC. The J gene is TRBJ1-2, the V gene TRBV5-6; TRBD1 is a possible D gene (6 bases). Between the trimmed V and J ends, which lost 1 base and 2 bases, there was a span of 12 bases. Germline V gene sequence: CDR1 SGHDT, CDR2 YYEEEE. CDR3 length: 15 residues. Full variable domain (rest looked up from reference TRBV5-6 and TRBJ1-2): DAGVTQSPTHLIKTRGQQVTLRCSPKSGHDTVSWYQQALGQGPQFIFQYYEEEERQRGNFPDRFSGHQFPNYSSELNVNALLLGDSALYLCASSLFRTANYGYTFGSGTRLTVV.

The chain uses TRBV2 and TRBJ2-3; TRBD2 might be the D (7 bases). The CDR3 contains 15 residues. Germline loops: CDR1 SNHLY, CDR2 FYNNEI. V dropped 8 bases and J dropped 4 bases, with 19 bases sitting between them. CDR3 sequence reads: CASGTDREGADTQYF. In DNA form, the CDR3 reads TGTGCCAGCGGTACGGATAGGGAGGGGGCAGATACGCAGTATTTT. Drawing the rest from reference TRBV2 and TRBJ2-3, the complete variable domain is EPEVTQTPSHQVTQMGQEVILRCVPISNHLYFYWYRQILGQKVEFLVSFYNNEISEKSEIFDDQFSVERPDGSNFTLKIRSTKLEDSAMYFCASGTDREGADTQYFGPGTRLTVL.

This chain uses TRBV5-1 with TRBJ1-4, with D possibly matching TRBD1 (6 bases). This CDR3 region has 17 residues. Looked up from germline, CDR1 is SGHRS and CDR2 is YFSETQ. Trimming cost V 2 bases and J 8 bases, with 22 bases left between them. The DNA of the CDR3 is TGCGCCAGCAGCTTCGAACCGACAGGCGGCTTGCGGGAAAAACTGTTTTTT. It encodes CASSFEPTGGLREKLFF.

The J gene is TRBJ1-2, the V gene TRBV9, with TRBD1 matching 10 bases. Germline CDR1 SGDLS, CDR2 YYNGEE. V was clipped by 2 bases and J by 4 bases; unmatched bases: 2. The CDR3 covers 14 residues. The CDR3: CASSVDRGAYGYTF. The CDR3 coding sequence is TGTGCCAGCAGCGTGGACAGGGGGGCCTATGGCTACACCTTC. The entire variable domain, with the rest obtained from reference TRBV9 and TRBJ1-2, is as follows: DSGVTQTPKHLITATGQRVTLRCSPRSGDLSVYWYQQSLDQGLQFLIQYYNGEERAKGNILERFSAQQFPDLHSELNLSSLELGDSALYFCASSVDRGAYGYTFGSGTRLTVV.

This clone was picked up one time. The V call is TRBV10-3, the J call TRBJ1-5; D is uncertain. CDR1 is ENHRY, CDR2 SYGVKD, per germline. Trimming took 0 bases from V and 7 from J, leaving 7 bases between them. The CDR3 runs 13 residues. Here the CDR3 DNA reads TGTGCCATCAGTGAGTCGACACGGCAGCCCCAGCATTTT. It codes for CAISESTRQPQHF.

The genes are TRBV5-6 and TRBJ1-2, with 12 positions matching TRBD1. Germline V gene sequence: CDR1 SGHDT, CDR2 YYEEEE. V trimming: 3 bases; J trimming: 2 bases; junction bases outside the gene matches: 2. This CDR3 has 15 amino acids. In DNA form, the CDR3 reads TGTGCCAGCAGCTGGGGGACAGGGGGCAACTATGGCTACACCTTC. It specifies CASSWGTGGNYGYTF.

The chain is built from TRBV14 and TRBJ1-6, with D tentatively TRBD1 (5 bases). The CDR3 is 16 amino acids. From germline, CDR1 is SGHDN and CDR2 FVKESK. Trimming took off 1 base at V and 8 bases at J, with 15 bases between the two ends. CDR3 amino acids: CASSQGLGGSDSPLHF. The CDR3 bases are TGTGCCAGCAGCCAAGGCCTGGGGGGTAGCGATTCACCCCTCCACTTT.

Ten or more counts support this clone. V usage is TRBV27 and J usage is TRBJ1-1; 8 positions match TRBD1. V lost 4 bases, J lost 12 bases, and 7 bases stayed unmatched. The CDR3 loop spans 12 amino acids. Germline CDR1 reads MNHEY; CDR2 reads SMNVEV (reference sequence). The CDR3 is CASSYGQGSTFF. CDR3 nucleotide sequence: TGTGCCAGCAGTTACGGACAGGGATCGACTTTCTTT.